The 14 T cell receptor beta chains presented below share a single source sample, sequenced in a study of stem cell transplantation in POMP-related autoinflammatory disease. Generated by immunoSEQ multiplex PCR, the TCRdb table keeps only in-frame clones and is missing some. The sample yields about 6,900 clones, roughly four fifths seen once. Material: a CXCR5-defined cell subset from PBMCs. Receptors originate from a human donor in good health.

The V and J genes are TRBV19 and TRBJ1-2; 8 bases agree with TRBD1. This CDR3 contains 14 residues. V trimming: 5 bases; J trimming: 2 bases; junction bases outside the gene matches: 4. Per germline, CDR1 LNHDA and CDR2 SQIVND (reference sequence). The CDR3 DNA sequence: TGTGCCAGTAGTTTCGGACAGGGAAACTATGGCTACACCTTC. This sequence encodes CASSFGQGNYGYTF.

The chain employs TRBV10-3 and TRBJ2-1, with 9 positions matching TRBD2. The CDR3 is 16 residues long. V shed 3 bases, J shed 8 bases, and the junction held 11 bases outside the gene matches. Germline V gene data show CDR1 as ENHRY and CDR2 as SYGVKD. The DNA of the CDR3 is TGTGCCATCAGTGATCCGGGACTAGCCTTCTCCCATGAGCAGTTCTTC. Encoded protein: CAISDPGLAFSHEQFF.

This clone was counted a single time. The chain joins TRBV4-1 to TRBJ2-5; tentative D call: TRBD1 (6 bases). Germline CDR1 reads MGHRA; CDR2 reads YSYEKL. Trimming pared 6 bases from V and 2 bases from J, leaving 19 bases between. The CDR3 is made up of 16 amino acids. CDR3 nucleotide sequence: TGCGCCAGCAGTCACCGTCCCGGGCAGGGGCAAGAGACCCAGTACTTC. Translated: CASSHRPGQGQETQYF.

This sequence joins TRBV30 and TRBJ2-5; D is perhaps TRBD1 (5 bases). The CDR3 has 15 residues. V was clipped by 3 bases and J by 5 bases, with 19 bases between them. Germline CDR1 and CDR2: GTSNPN and SVGIG (reference sequence). The CDR3 DNA follows: TGTGCCTGGAGGCAGGGTACGGGTTCAGGGGAGACCCAGTACTTC. Protein product: CAWRQGTGSGETQYF.

V and J are TRBV15 and TRBJ2-3; D gene unclear. The CDR3 has 14 residues. V was shortened by 0 bases and J by 0 bases, with 4 bases between the two germline ends. Looked up from germline, CDR1 is LNHNV and CDR2 is YYDKDF (reference sequence). CDR3 protein: CATSRDASTDTQYF. In DNA form, the CDR3 reads TGTGCCACCAGCAGAGATGCTAGCACAGATACGCAGTATTTT.

V gene TRBV2 combines with J gene TRBJ2-7, with D possibly TRBD2 on 5 matching bases. V shed 4 bases and J shed 1 base, with 8 bases lying between them. The germline CDR1 and CDR2 sequences are SNHLY and FYNNEI. The length of the CDR3 is 13 residues. This CDR3 is CASSVGGSYEQYF. For the CDR3, the DNA is TGTGCCAGCAGTGTCGGAGGATCCTACGAGCAGTACTTC. Full variable domain (outside the CDR3, taken from reference TRBV2 and TRBJ2-7): EPEVTQTPSHQVTQMGQEVILRCVPISNHLYFYWYRQILGQKVEFLVSFYNNEISEKSEIFDDQFSVERPDGSNFTLKIRSTKLEDSAMYFCASSVGGSYEQYFGPGTRLTVT.

In DNA, the CDR3 is TGTGCCAGTAGGACACCTTCGGACGGGGAAACTAGCACAGATACGCAGTATTTT. This gives the protein CASRTPSDGETSTDTQYF. V and J are TRBV21-1 and TRBJ2-3. TRBV21-1 is flagged as a pseudogene. The CDR3 runs 18 residues.

The chain is built from TRBV6-6 and TRBJ2-5; 8 bases fit TRBD1. This CDR3 contains 14 residues. Per the germline V gene, CDR1 is MNHNY and CDR2 is SVGAGI (reference sequence). Losses at the gene ends were 7 bases for V and 4 bases for J; bases not matched to a gene: 8. CDR3 sequence (DNA): TGTGCCAGCAACGGACAGGGAGGCGGAGAGACCCAGTACTTC. Translating gives CASNGQGGGETQYF.

V usage is TRBV7-2 and J usage is TRBJ1-1; D possibly corresponds to TRBD1 (5 bases). Per the germline V gene, CDR1 is SGHTA and CDR2 is FQGNSA. The CDR3 is 13 residues long. V lost 0 bases, J lost 5 bases, and 7 bases lay in between. The CDR3 coding sequence is TGTGCCAGCAGCTTAGCCGGGGCGACTGAAGCTTTCTTT. Translating gives CASSLAGATEAFF.

The chain has TRBV30 and TRBJ2-7; TRBD1 is a possible D gene (6 bases). The germline CDR1 and CDR2 sequences are GTSNPN and SVGIG (reference sequence). Trimming left V 5 bases short and J 5 bases short, with 13 bases between. The CDR3 has 12 amino acids. CDR3 DNA: TGTGCCTGGTCCAGGGGTTACAACGAGCAGTACTTC. Protein sequence: CAWSRGYNEQYF.

The chain is built from TRBV11-2 and TRBJ2-7, with D hard to call. Per germline, CDR1 SGHAT and CDR2 FQNNGV. CDR3 size: 17 residues. V was shortened by 1 base and J by 7 bases, with 23 bases between the two germline ends. CDR3 DNA sequence: TGTGCCAGCAGCTTAGTTCTCGGACGGACGACCTACTTTGAGCAGTACTTC. This translates into CASSLVLGRTTYFEQYF.

CDR3 sequence reads: CASSLDAGVRYEQFF. CDR3 DNA sequence: TGTGCCAGCAGCTTAGATGCGGGGGTAAGGTATGAGCAGTTCTTC. The gene calls are TRBV11-2 and TRBJ2-1, with 7 bases fitting TRBD2. Germline loops: CDR1 SGHAT, CDR2 FQNNGV. The CDR3 consists of 15 residues. The V and J ends lost 0 bases and 8 bases, in that order; junction bases with no gene match: 7.

This chain links TRBV5-6 with TRBJ2-1; D remains unclear. CDR1 is SGHDT and CDR2 is YYEEEE in the germline V gene. The ends were cut back, 0 bases at V and 0 bases at J, with 10 bases in the middle. This CDR3 has 16 residues. CDR3 sequence (DNA): TGTGCCAGCAGCTTGGGTCGGAAAAACTCCTACAATGAGCAGTTCTTC. Translated, it gives CASSLGRKNSYNEQFF.

The chain has TRBV12-5 and TRBJ2-1; no clear D. Germline values: CDR1 LGHNT, CDR2 FRNRAP. Trimming removed 1 base from V and 9 bases from J, with 10 bases in between. The CDR3 covers 13 residues. This chain's CDR3 is CASGLGGMVEQFF. DNA for the CDR3: TGTGCTAGTGGTTTGGGGGGTATGGTTGAGCAGTTCTTC.